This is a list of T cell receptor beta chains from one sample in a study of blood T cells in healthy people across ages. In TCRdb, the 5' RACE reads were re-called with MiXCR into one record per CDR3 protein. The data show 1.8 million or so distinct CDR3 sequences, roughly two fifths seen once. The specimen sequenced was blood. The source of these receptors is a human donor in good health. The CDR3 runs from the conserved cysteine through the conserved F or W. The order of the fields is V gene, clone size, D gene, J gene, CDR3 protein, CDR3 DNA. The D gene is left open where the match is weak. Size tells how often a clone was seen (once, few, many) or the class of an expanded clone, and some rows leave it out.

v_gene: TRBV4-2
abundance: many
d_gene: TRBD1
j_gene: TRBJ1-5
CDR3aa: CASSLTGDNQPQHF
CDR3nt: TGTGCCAGCAGTCTAACAGGGGACAATCAGCCCCAGCATTTT

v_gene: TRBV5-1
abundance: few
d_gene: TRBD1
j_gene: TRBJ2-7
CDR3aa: CASSFGQGARRYEQYF
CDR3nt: TGCGCCAGCAGCTTCGGACAGGGGGCGCGTAGGTACGAGCAGTACTTC

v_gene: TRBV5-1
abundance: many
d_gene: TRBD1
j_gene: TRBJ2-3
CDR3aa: CASSLSRSDRGDTQYF
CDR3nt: TGCGCCAGCAGCTTGTCGAGATCGGACAGGGGGGATACGCAGTATTTT

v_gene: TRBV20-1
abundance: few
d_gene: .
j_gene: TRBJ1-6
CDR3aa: CSAGTPSNSPLHF
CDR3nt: TGCAGTGCTGGGACGCCCTCTAATTCACCCCTCCACTTT

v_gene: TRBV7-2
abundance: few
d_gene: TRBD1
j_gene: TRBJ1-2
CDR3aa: CASSTPGQGSYGYTF
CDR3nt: TGTGCCAGCAGCACCCCGGGACAGGGGTCCTATGGCTACACCTTC

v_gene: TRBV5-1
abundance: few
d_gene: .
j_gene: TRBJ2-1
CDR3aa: CASSPGLSESNEQFF
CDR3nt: TGCGCCAGCAGCCCGGGTTTATCCGAGAGCAATGAGCAGTTCTTC

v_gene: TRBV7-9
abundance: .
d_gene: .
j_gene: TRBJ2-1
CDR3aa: CASSSTSALWDGYNEQFF
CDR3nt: TGTGCCAGCAGCTCAACCAGTGCGTTGTGGGACGGCTACAATGAGCAGTTCTTC

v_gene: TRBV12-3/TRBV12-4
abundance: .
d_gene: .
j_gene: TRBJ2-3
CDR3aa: CAIPDGRTDTQYF
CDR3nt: TGTGCCATACCGGACGGGCGCACAGATACGCAGTATTTT

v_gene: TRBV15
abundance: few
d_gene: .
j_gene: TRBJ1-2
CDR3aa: CATSRVDNYGYTF
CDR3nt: TGTGCCACCAGCAGAGTAGACAACTATGGCTACACCTTC

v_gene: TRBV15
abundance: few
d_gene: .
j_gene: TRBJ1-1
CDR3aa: CATSSEIGGNTEAFF
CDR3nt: TGTGCCACCAGCAGTGAGATAGGCGGGAACACTGAAGCTTTCTTT

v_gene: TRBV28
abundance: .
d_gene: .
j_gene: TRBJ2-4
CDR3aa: CASSLRDQNIQYF
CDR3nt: TGTGCCAGCAGTTTACGAGACCAAAACATTCAGTACTTC

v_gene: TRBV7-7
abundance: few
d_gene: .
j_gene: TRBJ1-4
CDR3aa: CASMGDDEKLFF
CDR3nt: TGTGCTAGCATGGGGGATGATGAAAAACTGTTTTTT

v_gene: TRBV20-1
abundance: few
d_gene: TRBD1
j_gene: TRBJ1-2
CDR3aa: CSAQNRGSYGYTF
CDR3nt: TGCAGTGCGCAAAACAGGGGGAGCTACGGCTACACCTTC

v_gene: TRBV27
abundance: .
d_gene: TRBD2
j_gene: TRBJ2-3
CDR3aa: CASSSRTSGRPQYF
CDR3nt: TGTGCCAGCAGTTCTCGGACTAGCGGGAGACCGCAGTATTTT

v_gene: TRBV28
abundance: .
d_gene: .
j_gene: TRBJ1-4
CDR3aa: CASSPQGRTKQFF
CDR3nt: TGTGCCAGCAGTCCACAAGGACGGACAAAGCAGTTTTTT

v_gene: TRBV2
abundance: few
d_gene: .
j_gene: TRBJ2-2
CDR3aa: CASRPGLSNTGELFF
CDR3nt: TGTGCCAGCAGACCGGGACTCTCGAACACCGGGGAGCTGTTTTTT

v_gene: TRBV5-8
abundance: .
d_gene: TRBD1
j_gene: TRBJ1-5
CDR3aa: CASRWDRAQPQHF
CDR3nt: TGTGCCAGCAGGTGGGACAGGGCTCAGCCCCAGCATTTT

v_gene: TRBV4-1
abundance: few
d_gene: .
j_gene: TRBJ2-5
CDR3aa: CANSRLMQLEETQYF
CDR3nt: TGCGCCAACAGCCGCCTTATGCAACTGGAGGAGACCCAGTACTTC

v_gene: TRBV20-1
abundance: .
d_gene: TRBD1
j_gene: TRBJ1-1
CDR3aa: CSAREIQGMNTEAFF
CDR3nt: TGCAGTGCTAGAGAGATACAGGGGATGAACACTGAAGCTTTCTTT

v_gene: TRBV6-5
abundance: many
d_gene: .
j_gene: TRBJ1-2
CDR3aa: CASSPGVNYGYTF
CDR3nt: TGTGCCAGCAGTCCGGGGGTTAACTATGGCTACACCTTC

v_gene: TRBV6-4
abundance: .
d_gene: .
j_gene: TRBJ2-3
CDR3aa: CASSDSKGADTQYF
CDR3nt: TGTGCCAGCAGTGACTCGAAGGGGGCAGATACGCAGTATTTT

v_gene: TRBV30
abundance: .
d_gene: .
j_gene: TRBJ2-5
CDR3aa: CAWDGGGETQYF
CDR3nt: TGTGCCTGGGATGGTGGGGGAGAGACCCAGTACTTC

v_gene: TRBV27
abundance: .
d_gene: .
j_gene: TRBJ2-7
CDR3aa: CASSLGGDLSYEQYF
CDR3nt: TGTGCCAGCAGTTTAGGCGGGGATCTCTCCTACGAGCAGTACTTC

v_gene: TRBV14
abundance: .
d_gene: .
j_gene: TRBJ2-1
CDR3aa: CASSQGPGTPYNEQFF
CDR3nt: TGTGCCAGCAGCCAAGGCCCTGGGACACCTTACAATGAGCAGTTCTTC

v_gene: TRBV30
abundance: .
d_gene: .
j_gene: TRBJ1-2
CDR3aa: CAWTITAVEGYTF
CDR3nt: TGTGCCTGGACGATAACCGCCGTGGAAGGCTACACCTTC

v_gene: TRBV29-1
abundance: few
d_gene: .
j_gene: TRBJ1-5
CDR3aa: CSVQGPGSNQPQHF
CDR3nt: TGCAGCGTGCAGGGACCTGGCAGCAATCAGCCCCAGCATTTT

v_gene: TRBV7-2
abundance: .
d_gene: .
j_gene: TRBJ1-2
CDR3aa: CASSLGGPVYGDGYTFGF
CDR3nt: .

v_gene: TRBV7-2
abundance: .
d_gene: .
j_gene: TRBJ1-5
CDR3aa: CAGSSDRVQNQPQHF
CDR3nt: TGTGCCGGCAGCTCAGATCGGGTACAGAATCAGCCCCAGCATTTT

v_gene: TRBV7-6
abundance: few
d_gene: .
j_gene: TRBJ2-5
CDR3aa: CASSLSGGYQEQYF
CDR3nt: TGTGCCAGCAGCTTATCAGGCGGGTATCAGGAGCAGTACTTC

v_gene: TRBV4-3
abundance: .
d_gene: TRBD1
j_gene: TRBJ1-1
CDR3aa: CASSLSGQGNSEGFF
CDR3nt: TGCGCCAGCAGCCTCTCCGGACAGGGGAACAGTGAAGGTTTCTTT

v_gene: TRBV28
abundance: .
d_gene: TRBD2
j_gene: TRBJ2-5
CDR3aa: CASIISGGAKWEQYF
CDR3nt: TGTGCCAGCATTATTAGCGGGGGAGCTAAGTGGGAGCAGTACTTC

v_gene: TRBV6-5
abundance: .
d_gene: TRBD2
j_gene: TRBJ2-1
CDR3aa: CASSYRTSRGGVSYEQDF
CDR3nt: TGTGCCAGCAGTTACAGGACTTCCCGGGGGGGCGTCAGTTACGAGCAGGACTTC

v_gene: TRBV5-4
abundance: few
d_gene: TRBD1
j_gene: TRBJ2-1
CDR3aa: CASSPQDRGVNEQFF
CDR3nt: TGTGCCAGCAGCCCCCAGGACAGGGGGGTGAATGAGCAGTTCTTC

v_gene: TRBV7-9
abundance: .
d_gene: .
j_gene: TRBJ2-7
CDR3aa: CASSLAELTHTYEQYF
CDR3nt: TGTGCCAGCAGCTTAGCTGAGTTAACACACACCTACGAGCAGTACTTC

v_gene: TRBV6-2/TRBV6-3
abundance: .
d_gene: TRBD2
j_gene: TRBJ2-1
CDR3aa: CASSFTSGEYNEQFF
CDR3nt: TGTGCCAGCAGTTTTACTAGCGGGGAGTACAACGAGCAGTTCTTC

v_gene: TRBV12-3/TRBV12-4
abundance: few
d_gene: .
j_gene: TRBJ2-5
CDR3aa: CASTQTGGLETQYF
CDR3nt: TGTGCCAGCACCCAAACGGGGGGCCTGGAGACCCAGTACTTC

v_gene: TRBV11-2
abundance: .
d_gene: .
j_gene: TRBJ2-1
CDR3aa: CASSSNFYNEQFF
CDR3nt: TGTGCCAGCAGCTCGAATTTTTACAATGAGCAGTTCTTC

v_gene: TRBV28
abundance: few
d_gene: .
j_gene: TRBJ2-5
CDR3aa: CASSLSRGAGETQYF
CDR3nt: TGTGCCAGCAGTTTATCACGGGGAGCGGGAGAGACCCAGTACTTC

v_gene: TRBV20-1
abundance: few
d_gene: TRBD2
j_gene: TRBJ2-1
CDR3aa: CSARGDGGGSSYNEQFF
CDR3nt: TGCAGTGCTAGGGGGGATGGCGGGGGGAGCTCCTACAATGAGCAGTTCTTC

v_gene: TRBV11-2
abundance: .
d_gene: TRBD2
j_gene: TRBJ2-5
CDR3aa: CASSSFGGGAQETQYF
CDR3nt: TGTGCCAGCAGCTCCTTTGGCGGGGGGGCGCAAGAGACCCAGTACTTC

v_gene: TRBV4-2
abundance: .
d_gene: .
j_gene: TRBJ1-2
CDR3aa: CAGSQDQRGFGYTF
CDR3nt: TGTGCCGGCAGCCAAGATCAAAGGGGATTTGGCTACACCTTC

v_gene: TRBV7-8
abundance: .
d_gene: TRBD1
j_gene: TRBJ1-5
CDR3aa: CASSADRSHSNQPQHF
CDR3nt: TGTGCCAGCAGCGCGGACAGGTCCCATAGCAATCAGCCCCAGCATTTT

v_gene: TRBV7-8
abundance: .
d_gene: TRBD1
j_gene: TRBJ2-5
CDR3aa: CASSLTGSSQETQYF
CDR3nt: TGTGCCAGCAGCTTGACAGGGTCTTCCCAAGAGACCCAGTACTTC

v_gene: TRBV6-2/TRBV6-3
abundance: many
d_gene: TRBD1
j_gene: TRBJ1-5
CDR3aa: CASSYSGGHQPQHF
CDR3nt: TGTGCCAGCAGTTACTCAGGGGGCCATCAGCCCCAGCATTTT

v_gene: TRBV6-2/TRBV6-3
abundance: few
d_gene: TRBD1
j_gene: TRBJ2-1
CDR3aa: CASSGMAGQGDNEQFF
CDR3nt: TGTGCCAGCAGTGGCATGGCGGGACAGGGAGACAATGAGCAGTTCTTC